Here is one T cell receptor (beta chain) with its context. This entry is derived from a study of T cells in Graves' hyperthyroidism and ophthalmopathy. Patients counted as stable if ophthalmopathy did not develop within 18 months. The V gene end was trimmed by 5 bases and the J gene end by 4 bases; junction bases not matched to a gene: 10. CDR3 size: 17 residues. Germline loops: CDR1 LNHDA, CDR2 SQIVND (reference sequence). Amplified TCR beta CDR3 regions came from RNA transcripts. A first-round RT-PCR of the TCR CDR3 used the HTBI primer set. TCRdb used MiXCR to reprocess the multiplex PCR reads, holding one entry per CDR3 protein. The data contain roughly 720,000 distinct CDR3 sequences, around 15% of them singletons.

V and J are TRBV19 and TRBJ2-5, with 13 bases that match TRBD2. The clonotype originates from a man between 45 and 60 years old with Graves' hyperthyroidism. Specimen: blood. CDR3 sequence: CASSEGTSGMGGETQYF. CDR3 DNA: TGTGCCAGTAGTGAGGGGACTAGCGGGATGGGGGGAGAGACCCAGTACTTC.